This T cell receptor (beta chain) comes out of a study of T cell responses to AZD1222 COVID-19 vaccine. The table came from immunoSEQ multiplex PCR; TCRdb's copy has only in-frame clones and leaves some out. Altogether roughly 150,000 clones are present, 90% being singletons, with the ten largest covering roughly 6%. Trimming cost V 3 bases and J 3 bases, with 5 bases left between them. In germline, CDR1 is ENHRY, CDR2 SYGVKD. CDR3 size: 13 residues. The chain joins TRBV10-3 to TRBJ1-4; D ambiguous. This receptor was identified in an adult who received the AZD1222 COVID-19 vaccine. This material consisted of peripheral blood, taken 28 days after the second AZD1222 dose. The CDR3 here is CAISDTPNEKLFF. CDR3 coding DNA: TGTGCCATCAGTGACACTCCTAATGAAAAACTGTTTTTT.